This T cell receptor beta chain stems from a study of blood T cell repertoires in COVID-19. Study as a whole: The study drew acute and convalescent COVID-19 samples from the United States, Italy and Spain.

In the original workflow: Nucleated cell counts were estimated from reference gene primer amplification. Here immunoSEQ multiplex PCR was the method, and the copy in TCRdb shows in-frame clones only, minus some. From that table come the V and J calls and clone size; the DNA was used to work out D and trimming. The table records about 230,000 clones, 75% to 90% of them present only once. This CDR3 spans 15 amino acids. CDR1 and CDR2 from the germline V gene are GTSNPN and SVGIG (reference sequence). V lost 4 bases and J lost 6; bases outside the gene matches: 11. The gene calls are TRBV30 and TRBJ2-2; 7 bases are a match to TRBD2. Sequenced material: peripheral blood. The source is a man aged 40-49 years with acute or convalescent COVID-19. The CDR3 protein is CAWTRPSSGSGELFF. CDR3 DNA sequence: TGTGCCTGGACCCGCCCCTCTAGCGGCTCCGGGGAGCTGTTTTTT.